This T cell receptor (beta chain) appears in the sequencing data of a study of T-cell reconstitution after alpha-beta-depleted transplantation in children. This clonotype was seen many times. For TCRbeta, the library was prepared with unique molecular identifiers. TCRdb re-analysed the PCR reads in MiXCR, keeping a single row per CDR3 protein. Of under 300,000 distinct CDR3 sequences listed, about 9.6% are singletons. This receptor was identified in a human donor who donated a stem cell graft to a child with SCID. The sample in question was PBMCs from the stem cell graft donor, obtained from the stem cell graft.

The CDR3, as DNA: TGCAGCGTGGGACAGGGAGTGAACACTGAAGCTTTCTTT. Residues: CSVGQGVNTEAFF. The V and J genes are TRBV29-1 and TRBJ1-1, with 9 bases aligning to TRBD1. Germline CDR1 SQVTM, CDR2 ANQGSEA. Unmatched junction bases numbered 2, after V lost 6 bases and J lost 0 bases. This CDR3 spans 13 amino acids.